This note documents a single TCR beta chain sequence. The data derive from a study of blood T cell repertoires in COVID-19. Overall study context: Donors in the United States, Italy and Spain gave samples during acute or convalescent COVID-19.

Germline V lookup: CDR1 SGHNT, CDR2 YYREEE (reference sequence). The CDR3 has 14 residues. Trimming removed 2 bases from V and 1 base from J, with 9 bases in between. Sequencing was performed with immunoSEQ multiplex PCR; in TCRdb, only in-frame clones are kept and a portion is missing. The data contain roughly 160,000 clones, about nine tenths of them seen just once; the ten biggest clones take up around 5%. The chain has TRBV5-4 and TRBJ2-5; possible D gene TRBD2, 5 bases. The sample taken for sequencing was peripheral blood. This TCR was sampled from a man between 18 and 29 years old with COVID-19, enrolled during active disease. In DNA form, the CDR3 reads TGTGCCAGCAGCTTTATAGCGACCCAAGAGACCCAGTACTTC. This translates into CASSFIATQETQYF.